The rows below give T cell receptor beta chains drawn from one sample of a study of blood T cell repertoires in COVID-19. The assay was immunoSEQ multiplex PCR, and TCRdb's table has in-frame clones only and misses some. The sample has 70,000 or so clones; around 90% are singletons. Sequencing was carried out using peripheral blood. Receptor source: a woman older than 75 with active or convalescent COVID-19. CDR3s include the opening cysteine and the closing phenylalanine or tryptophan. D genes are given only for firm matches. Some rows have no size entry. The others give once, few or many, or a class for an expanded clone.

d_gene	j_gene	v_gene	abundance	CDR3aa	CDR3nt
TRBD1	TRBJ2-3	TRBV19	NA	CASTDEGTGYNTQYF	TGTGCCAGTACCGACGAAGGGACAGGTTATAATACGCAGTATTTT
TRBD2	TRBJ2-1	TRBV7-3	NA	CASSLRLAGGNNEQFF	TGTGCCAGCAGCTTGAGACTAGCGGGGGGCAACAATGAGCAGTTCTTC
TRBD2	TRBJ2-2	TRBV6-2/TRBV6-3	NA	CASSFTSGGPFTGELFF	TGTGCCAGCAGTTTTACTAGCGGGGGACCGTTCACCGGGGAGCTGTTTTTT
NA	TRBJ1-2	TRBV2	NA	CASKTDAGYTF	TGTGCCAGCAAGACAGATGCTGGCTACACCTTC
NA	TRBJ2-5	TRBV3-1/TRBV3-2	NA	CASSQDSVGGETQYF	TGTGCCAGCAGCCAAGATTCGGTGGGGGGAGAGACCCAGTACTTC
NA	TRBJ2-4	TRBV19	NA	CASSIVEDRGNIQYF	TGTGCCAGTAGTATAGTGGAGGACCGGGGAAACATTCAGTACTTC
TRBD1	TRBJ2-3	TRBV7-2	NA	CASSLVWTGGTDTQYF	TGTGCCAGCAGCTTAGTATGGACAGGGGGCACAGATACGCAGTATTTT
NA	TRBJ1-5	TRBV18	NA	CASSPSGDQPQHF	TGTGCCAGCTCCCCCTCGGGGGATCAGCCCCAGCATTTT
NA	TRBJ1-5	TRBV6-5	NA	CASNLGGRGVQPQHF	TGTGCCAGCAACTTGGGAGGGCGCGGGGTTCAGCCCCAGCATTTT
TRBD2	TRBJ2-5	TRBV7-2	NA	CASSLGLAGSQETQYF	TGTGCCAGCAGCCTCGGACTAGCGGGATCGCAAGAGACCCAGTACTTC
NA	TRBJ1-1	TRBV11-2	NA	CASRPPRLGGTEAFF	TGTGCCAGCAGGCCCCCCCGTTTGGGAGGGACTGAAGCTTTCTTT
NA	TRBJ2-2	TRBV5-6	NA	CASSLAGGELFF	TGTGCCAGCAGCTTGGCCGGCGGGGAGCTGTTTTTT
TRBD2	TRBJ2-1	TRBV29-1	NA	CSASGTSAYNEQFF	TGCAGCGCCTCCGGAACTAGCGCGTACAATGAGCAGTTCTTC
NA	TRBJ1-2	TRBV9	once	CASSPTTRHGYTF	TGTGCCAGCAGCCCTACGACTCGGCATGGCTACACCTTC
TRBD1	TRBJ2-5	TRBV2	NA	CASTVDRGFFETQYF	TGTGCCAGCACAGTGGACAGGGGGTTTTTCGAGACCCAGTACTTC
NA	TRBJ1-3	TRBV9	NA	CASSSPPRAGSSGNTIYF	TGTGCCAGCAGCTCACCCCCTCGCGCGGGAAGTTCCGGAAACACCATATATTTT
NA	TRBJ1-3	TRBV7-2	once	CASSLVWSSGNTIYF	TGTGCCAGCAGCTTAGTGTGGAGCTCTGGAAACACCATATATTTT
NA	TRBJ1-5	TRBV19	NA	CASSGLGGNQPQHF	TGTGCCAGTAGTGGTCTAGGAGGCAATCAGCCCCAGCATTTT
TRBD2	TRBJ2-2	TRBV3-1/TRBV3-2	once	CASSQEKRGPNTGELFF	TGTGCCAGCAGCCAAGAGAAGCGGGGGCCTAACACCGGGGAGCTGTTTTTT
NA	TRBJ1-6	TRBV5-6	NA	CASSYLQGPSYNSPLHF	TGTGCCAGCAGCTACCTACAGGGACCCTCCTATAATTCACCCCTCCACTTT
NA	TRBJ1-6	TRBV28	NA	CASSFPLGGNSPLHF	TGTGCCAGCAGTTTTCCCTTGGGGGGAAATTCACCCCTCCACTTT
TRBD1	TRBJ1-4	TRBV5-5	NA	CASSYLTGAEKLFF	TGTGCCAGCAGCTATTTAACAGGGGCAGAAAAACTGTTTTTT
NA	TRBJ2-1	TRBV4-2	NA	CASSQDRRAGGEQFF	TGTGCCAGCAGCCAAGATCGGCGGGCTGGCGGTGAGCAGTTCTTC
TRBD1	TRBJ2-4	TRBV7-9	NA	CASSRDRFNHAKNIQYF	TGTGCCAGCAGCCGGGACAGGTTTAATCACGCCAAAAACATTCAGTACTTC
NA	TRBJ2-1	TRBV12-3/TRBV12-4	NA	CASSPLDRNWQFF	TGTGCCAGCAGTCCGCTGGACAGAAATTGGCAGTTCTTC
TRBD1	TRBJ1-3	TRBV4-3	NA	CASSQRTGVYGNTIYF	TGCGCCAGCAGCCAAAGGACAGGGGTGTACGGAAACACCATATATTTT
TRBD2	TRBJ2-5	TRBV6-1	NA	CASSVLAGGSQETQYF	TGTGCCAGCAGTGTACTAGCGGGGGGTTCCCAAGAGACCCAGTACTTC
TRBD2	TRBJ2-2	TRBV7-3	NA	CASSPRLAGGPSTGELFF	TGTGCCAGCAGCCCGAGACTAGCGGGGGGGCCAAGTACCGGGGAGCTGTTTTTT
TRBD1	TRBJ2-5	TRBV7-8	NA	CASSAIWGQGETQYF	TGTGCCAGCAGCGCAATATGGGGACAGGGAGAGACCCAGTACTTC
NA	TRBJ1-6	TRBV6-2/TRBV6-3	NA	CASSYSRQLSPLHF	TGTGCCAGCAGTTACTCCCGACAGCTCTCACCCCTCCACTTT
TRBD1	TRBJ1-5	TRBV7-9	NA	CASSIGTGGTNQPQHF	TGTGCCAGCAGCATAGGGACAGGGGGCACTAATCAGCCCCAGCATTTT
TRBD1	TRBJ1-2	TRBV6-1	NA	CASSDVGQVLLGGYTF	TGTGCCAGCAGTGACGTGGGACAGGTTTTGTTAGGTGGCTACACCTTC
NA	TRBJ1-2	TRBV27	NA	CASSPADPRYVYGYTF	TGTGCCAGCAGTCCCGCTGATCCCCGCTACGTATATGGCTACACCTTC
NA	TRBJ1-1	TRBV7-8	NA	CASSRDKGYTEAFF	TGTGCCAGCAGTCGGGACAAGGGATACACTGAAGCTTTCTTT
NA	TRBJ2-1	TRBV18	NA	CASSPPGGGYNEQFF	TGTGCCAGCTCACCACCGGGAGGGGGTTACAATGAGCAGTTCTTC
NA	TRBJ1-2	TRBV29-1	once	CSVVEGSAWVGGYTF	TGCAGCGTTGTTGAGGGAAGCGCGTGGGTTGGAGGCTACACCTTC
NA	TRBJ1-5	TRBV18	NA	CASSPSDQDQPQHF	TGTGCCAGCTCACCATCAGACCAGGATCAGCCCCAGCATTTT
TRBD1	TRBJ1-3	TRBV11-1	once	CASSTGTGRSGNTIYF	TGTGCCAGCAGCACAGGGACAGGACGCTCTGGAAACACCATATATTTT
NA	TRBJ2-5	TRBV21-1	NA	CASSILTGGETQYF	TGTGCCAGCAGCATCCTTACAGGGGGAGAGACCCAGTACTTC
NA	TRBJ1-2	TRBV29-1	once	CSVRREANYGYTF	TGCAGCGTTCGCAGGGAGGCCAACTATGGCTACACCTTC
TRBD2	TRBJ2-5	TRBV7-2	few	CASSLTSGARETQYF	TGTGCCAGCAGCTTGACTAGCGGGGCCCGAGAGACCCAGTACTTC
TRBD1	TRBJ1-2	TRBV7-9	NA	CASSLVGEGAPGYTF	TGTGCCAGCAGCTTAGTCGGTGAGGGGGCGCCTGGCTACACCTTC
NA	TRBJ1-4	TRBV7-5	NA	CARSLLGGEGEKLFF	TGTGCCAGAAGCTTACTGGGGGGTGAAGGTGAAAAACTGTTTTTT
NA	TRBJ1-4	TRBV30	NA	CAWSGATSGNEKLFF	TGTGCCTGGAGTGGGGCGACATCAGGGAATGAAAAACTGTTTTTT
NA	TRBJ1-1	TRBV29-1	NA	CSVDVFGRMGNTEAFF	TGCAGCGTTGATGTTTTTGGGAGGATGGGGAACACTGAAGCTTTCTTT
TRBD1	TRBJ2-7	TRBV10-3	NA	CAISDRTGGSYEQYF	TGTGCCATCAGTGATAGGACAGGGGGCTCCTACGAGCAGTACTTC
NA	TRBJ2-7	TRBV6-6	NA	CASSGPQGPFVDEQYF	TGTGCCAGCAGTGGCCCGCAGGGGCCTTTCGTCGACGAGCAGTACTTC
NA	TRBJ1-5	TRBV28	NA	CASAQGLRNQPQHF	TGTGCCAGTGCACAGGGCCTACGGAATCAGCCCCAGCATTTT
NA	TRBJ2-7	TRBV21-1	NA	CASSPGEGPYEQYF	TGTGCCAGCAGCCCCGGGGAGGGTCCCTACGAGCAGTACTTC
NA	TRBJ2-3	TRBV18	NA	CASSPGLTSTDTQYF	TGTGCCAGCTCACCCGGACTGACTAGCACAGATACGCAGTATTTT
NA	TRBJ2-5	TRBV10-3	NA	CAISDGAYQETQYF	TGTGCCATCAGTGATGGGGCTTACCAAGAGACCCAGTACTTC
NA	TRBJ2-2	TRBV19	NA	CASSLQGLHTGELFF	TGTGCCAGTAGTCTTCAGGGGTTGCACACCGGGGAGCTGTTTTTT
NA	TRBJ2-1	TRBV5-1	few	CASSLVVAGSHNEQFF	TGCGCCAGCAGCTTGGTAGTTGCGGGGAGTCACAATGAGCAGTTCTTC
NA	TRBJ2-7	TRBV10-1	few	CASTWGESSLRDSLSYEQYF	TGCGCCAGCACTTGGGGGGAGTCTAGTCTTAGGGACAGTCTCTCCTACGAGCAGTACTTC
NA	TRBJ1-4	TRBV6-2/TRBV6-3	NA	CASSPQGPEFGKLFF	TGTGCCAGCAGTCCGCAGGGGCCGGAATTTGGAAAACTGTTTTTT